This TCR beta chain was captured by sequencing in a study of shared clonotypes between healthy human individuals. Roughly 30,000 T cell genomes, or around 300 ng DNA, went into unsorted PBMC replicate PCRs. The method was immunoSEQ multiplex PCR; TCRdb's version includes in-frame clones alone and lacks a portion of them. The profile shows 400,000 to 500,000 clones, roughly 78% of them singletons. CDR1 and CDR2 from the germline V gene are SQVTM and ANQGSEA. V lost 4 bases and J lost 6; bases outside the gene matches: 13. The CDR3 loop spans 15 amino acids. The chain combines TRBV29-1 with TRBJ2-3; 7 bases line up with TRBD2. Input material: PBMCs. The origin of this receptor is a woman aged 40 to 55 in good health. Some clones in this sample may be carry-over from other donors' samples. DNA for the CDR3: TGCAGCGTTGCAACGGAGCGGGGCCCTAGCGATACGCAGTATTTT. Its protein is CSVATERGPSDTQYF.